The 18 T cell receptor beta chains given below trace back to one sample, sequenced in a study of cytomegalovirus exposure and HLA in healthy donors. The PCR ran on 60 Vbeta and 13 Jbeta primers. Libraries were prepared by immunoSEQ multiplex PCR; TCRdb keeps only in-frame clonotypes and omits some of them. The sample consists of 130,000 or so clones, about 8.5% of them appearing once. Sequencing was performed on PBMCs. Receptors were obtained from a man between 35 and 55 years old in good health and CMV-seronegative.

This clone was seen only a few times. This chain uses TRBV11-2 with TRBJ1-6; no clear D. V was pared by 4 bases and J by 5 bases, with 9 bases between. The V gene's germline CDR1 is SGHAT and CDR2 FQNNGV. The CDR3 length is 14 residues. CDR3 DNA: TGTGCCAGCAGCTCCGGACTGGATAATTCACCCCTCCACTTT. It is translated as CASSSGLDNSPLHF.

CDR3 loop: CASSEISNNEKLFF. The CDR3 DNA is TGTGCCAGCAGTGAAATTTCAAATAATGAAAAACTGTTTTTT. This chain uses TRBV2 with TRBJ1-4; D is ambiguous. The CDR3 length is 14 residues. Germline V gives CDR1 SNHLY, CDR2 FYNNEI. V lost 2 bases and J lost 4, with 8 bases in between.

The chain carries TRBV6-1 and TRBJ1-2; D perhaps matches TRBD1 (6 bases). CDR3 length: 15 amino acids. Germline V CDR1 and CDR2: MNHNS, SASEGT. V lost 3 bases to trimming and J lost 4 bases, with 15 bases between them. The CDR3 sequence: CASSDHWTVGYGYTF. CDR3 nucleotides: TGTGCCAGCAGTGATCATTGGACAGTAGGCTATGGCTACACCTTC.

The rearrangement joins TRBV7-9 to TRBJ1-3, with 9 positions matching TRBD1. The CDR3 totals 15 residues. Germline CDR1 reads SEHNR; CDR2 reads FQNEAQ (reference sequence). The junction had 3 bases not matched to a gene; V was cut back by 4 bases and J by 2 bases. CDR3 sequence reads: CASSSNRGPGNTIYF. The CDR3 coding sequence is TGTGCCAGCAGCTCAAACAGGGGGCCTGGAAACACCATATATTTT.

V and J are TRBV7-2 and TRBJ1-2, with 7 bases that match TRBD1. The CDR3 sequence is 13 residues long. Trimming removed 4 bases from V and 8 bases from J; junction bases left unmatched: 7. Per germline, CDR1 SGHTA and CDR2 FQGNSA. The CDR3 sequence: CASSSGRQGGYTF. In nucleotides, the CDR3 is TGTGCCAGCAGCTCCGGACGACAGGGAGGCTACACCTTC.

This clone was counted a few times. The J gene is TRBJ2-3, the V gene TRBV4-1; TRBD2 matches at 11 bases. With V trimmed by 8 bases and J by 4 bases, 5 bases remained unmatched. This CDR3 contains 14 residues. CDR1 MGHRA and CDR2 YSYEKL come from the germline V gene. The chain's CDR3 is CASATSGGPDTQYF. The CDR3 coding sequence is TGCGCCAGCGCAACTAGCGGGGGTCCAGATACGCAGTATTTT.

This clone occurred a few times. J is TRBJ2-5 and V is TRBV19; 9 bases are shared with TRBD1. The CDR3 totals 14 residues. Germline trimming cut 2 bases from V and 7 bases from J; bases unmatched to any gene: 5. Germline CDR1 and CDR2: LNHDA and SQIVND (reference sequence). Written as DNA, the CDR3 is TGTGCCAGTAGTATAAGGGGACAGGGTGGGACCCAGTACTTC. Translated, it gives CASSIRGQGGTQYF.

This rearrangement joins TRBV28 to TRBJ2-2, with TRBD2 matching 7 bases. V dropped 3 bases and J dropped 1; count of bases not matched to a gene: 5. This CDR3 is 16 amino acids long. Germline CDR1 is MDHEN and CDR2 is SYDVKM. Written as DNA, the CDR3 is TGTGCCAGCAGTTTGAGAGTAGCGGGGAACACCGGGGAGCTGTTTTTT. Encoded protein: CASSLRVAGNTGELFF.

This clone has a handful of counts. V usage is TRBV13 and J usage is TRBJ1-1, with D possibly TRBD1 on 6 matching bases. The CDR3 is 14 amino acids. V lost 5 bases and J lost 5, with 15 bases in between. The germline V gene encodes CDR1 PRHDT and CDR2 FYEKMQ (reference sequence). This CDR3 reads CASSPNRVWTEAFF. The DNA for the CDR3 is TGTGCCAGCAGCCCAAACAGGGTTTGGACTGAAGCTTTCTTT.

This clone was picked up a small number of times. The rearrangement links TRBV28 to TRBJ1-1; maybe TRBD1 (5 bases). The CDR3 extends over 16 amino acids. Germline loops: CDR1 MDHEN, CDR2 SYDVKM. V lost 6 bases and J lost 6, with 23 bases in between. The CDR3 region has the DNA TGTGCCAGCAGACCCGAGATGGGGGGTATAAGGGCTGAAGCTTTCTTT. It specifies CASRPEMGGIRAEAFF.

This clone appeared a few times. V is TRBV4-1 and J is TRBJ1-2; the D gene is possibly TRBD1 (5 bases). The length of the CDR3 is 14 residues. Germline lookup yields CDR1 MGHRA and CDR2 YSYEKL. V was shortened by 3 bases and J by 7 bases, with 15 bases between the two germline ends. DNA for the CDR3: TGCGCCAGCAGCCACCAGGGTAGGGGATTTGGCTACACCTTC. Protein product: CASSHQGRGFGYTF.

The gene calls are TRBV9 and TRBJ2-5; 7 bases line up with TRBD1. The J call may be incorrect, as the DNA end agrees better with TRBJ2-7. This CDR3 is built from 13 residues. In germline, CDR1 is SGDLS, CDR2 YYNGEE. In nucleotides, the CDR3 is TGTGCCAGCAGCCCTCGAGGGGGCAACGAGCAGTACTTC. This sequence encodes CASSPRGGNEQYF.

This clone appeared a few times. The chain recombines TRBV2 with TRBJ2-3; perhaps TRBD2 as D (5 bases). The CDR3 loop spans 16 amino acids. V lost 3 bases to trimming and J lost 0 bases, with 13 bases between them. CDR1 and CDR2 (germline): SNHLY, FYNNEI. The CDR3 DNA follows: TGTGCCAGCAGTGAGGGAGCCGGCCTGAGCACAGATACGCAGTATTTT. It specifies CASSEGAGLSTDTQYF.

This chain uses TRBV7-2 with TRBJ2-2; 11 positions match TRBD2. The V segment lost 3 bases and the J segment 5 bases; nucleotides outside the gene matches: 5. This CDR3 contains 16 residues. In germline, CDR1 is SGHTA, CDR2 FQGNSA. The CDR3 DNA follows: TGTGCCAGCAGCTTGGGGACTAGCGGCAGGACCGGGGAGCTGTTTTTT. Amino acid sequence: CASSLGTSGRTGELFF.

CDR3 bases: TGTGCCAGCAGCTTAACTGGGGCAGGTGAGCAGTTCTTC. Protein product: CASSLTGAGEQFF. J is TRBJ2-1 and V is TRBV7-3, with TRBD1 as a possible D gene (5 bases). CDR1 is SGHTA and CDR2 is FQGTGA in the germline V gene. The CDR3 spans 13 residues. The V gene lost 0 bases and the J gene lost 9 bases, with 9 bases spanning the gap.

The chain links TRBV9 to TRBJ1-5; 7 bases are a match to TRBD1. In germline, CDR1 is SGDLS, CDR2 YYNGEE. The CDR3 spans 15 residues. Trimming cost V 5 bases and J 0 bases; bases outside gene matches: 5. In nucleotides, the CDR3 is TGTGCCAGCAGTGCAGGGGGATATAGCAATCAGCCCCAGCATTTT. Residues: CASSAGGYSNQPQHF.

CDR3 DNA: TGTGCCAGCAGCCCGGACAGGGCTAATGAAAAACTGTTTTTT. This codes for CASSPDRANEKLFF. The chain joins TRBV7-2 to TRBJ1-4, with 8 bases matching TRBD1. The CDR3 totals 14 residues. Per the germline V gene, CDR1 is SGHTA and CDR2 is FQGNSA. The J segment lost 3 bases and the V segment lost 5 bases, leaving 2 bases of the junction unmatched.

Points on this clone: A far larger clone lies a single base away; this is likely a read error. The sample carries other DNA sequences with the same CDR3. The rearrangement joins TRBV6-5 to TRBJ2-3; D is perhaps TRBD2 (6 bases). The CDR3 length is 13 residues. CDR1 MNHEY and CDR2 SVGAGI come from the germline V gene. CDR3 amino acids: CTSGGQDTDTQYF. The CDR3 DNA reads TGTACCAGTGGAGGGCAGGACACAGATACGCAGTATTTT.